The TCR beta chain under discussion was sequenced for a study of glioma-infiltrating T cells. As for the study in general: WHO grade II oligodendrogliomas or astrocytomas, plus non-recurrent WHO grade IV glioblastomas, were sampled. Presurgical dexamethasone in glioma patients lasted six or fewer days. Findings and caveats of the study: Gliomas, especially low-grade, showed above-expected tissue-blood divergence; non-neoplastic patients showed below. Signature shared blood CDR3 motifs were enriched in low-divergence and depleted in high-divergence patients.

With regard to this clonotype: What it binds is not known.

Using RNA template, CDR3s of TCR alpha and beta were amplified with iRepertoire arm-PCR. TCRdb analysed the multiplex PCR reads with MiXCR anew, one entry per CDR3 protein. The sample gives roughly 350,000 distinct CDR3 sequences, roughly 41% of which show up once; about 11% is in the top ten. There are 14 residues in the CDR3. With 3 bases clipped from V and 4 bases from J, the junction kept 3 bases outside the gene matches. Germline values: CDR1 SGHTA, CDR2 FQGTGA. V gene TRBV7-3 combines with J gene TRBJ2-3, with TRBD1 identical over 8 bases. The material sequenced was glioma tissue, nonneoplastic brain tissue, or PBMCs (not recorded which). This TCR was recovered from a human donor with low-grade glioma or glioblastoma, undergoing nonglioma brain surgery, or in good health (not recorded which). The CDR3 sequence: CASSFDRGADTQYF. The CDR3 DNA is TGTGCCAGCAGCTTCGACAGGGGCGCAGATACGCAGTATTTT.